A single sample is the source of the 32 T cell receptor beta chains below, sequenced in a study of blood T cell repertoires in COVID-19. The method was immunoSEQ multiplex PCR; TCRdb's version includes in-frame clones alone and lacks a portion of them. In the table there are 200,000 to 250,000 clones, around 90% of which are singletons. Sample: PBMCs or T cells enriched from blood (not recorded which). Receptors originate from a woman aged 25-40 years who had recovered from COVID-19.

The V call is TRBV5-1, the J call TRBJ2-1; 10 bases map to TRBD2. Germline V gene sequence: CDR1 SGHRS, CDR2 YFSETQ. The CDR3 contains 15 residues. Losses at the gene ends were 4 bases for V and 3 bases for J; bases not matched to a gene: 4. The chain's CDR3 is CASSIKRGGYNEQFF. CDR3 nucleotides: TGCGCCAGCAGCATCAAGCGGGGGGGCTACAATGAGCAGTTCTTC. The full variable domain, in which reference TRBV5-1 and TRBJ2-1 provide the parts outside the CDR3, is KAGVTQTPRYLIKTRGQQVTLSCSPISGHRSVSWYQQTPGQGLQFLFEYFSETQRNKGNFPGRFSGRQFSNSRSEMNVSTLELGDSALYLCASSIKRGGYNEQFFGPGTRLTVL.

This clone was recorded once. The V call is TRBV27, the J call TRBJ2-2; 9 nucleotides agree with TRBD1. Unmatched junction bases numbered 15, after V lost 5 bases and J lost 5 bases. Per the germline V gene, CDR1 is MNHEY and CDR2 is SMNVEV (reference sequence). This CDR3 is built from 18 residues. CDR3 sequence (DNA): TGTGCCAGCAGTGCGCATCAATACGGGACAGGGTATACCGGGGAGCTGTTTTTT. Protein: CASSAHQYGTGYTGELFF.

The V and J genes are TRBV4-2 and TRBJ2-2; TRBD2 is a possible D gene (6 bases). Per germline, CDR1 LGHNA and CDR2 YNFKEQ. This CDR3 spans 16 amino acids. V was shortened by 1 base and J by 3 bases, with 12 bases between the two germline ends. DNA for the CDR3: TGTGCCAGCAGCCAAGGCGGGATGCGGGACACCGGGGAGCTGTTTTTT. Its protein product is CASSQGGMRDTGELFF.

CDR3: CASSRSRDFLAQYF. DNA of the CDR3: TGCGCCAGCAGCCGCTCCCGGGACTTCTTGGCCCAGTACTTC. The chain carries TRBV4-3 and TRBJ2-5; tentatively, D is TRBD2 (6 bases). The CDR3 totals 14 residues. Germline V gives CDR1 LGHNA, CDR2 YSLEER. V shed 4 bases and J shed 9 bases, with 18 bases lying between them.

The rearrangement links TRBV7-9 to TRBJ1-2, with D possibly matching TRBD1 (6 bases). Between the trimmed V and J ends, which lost 1 base and 5 bases, there was a span of 11 bases. This CDR3 has 14 amino acids. Per germline, CDR1 SEHNR and CDR2 FQNEAQ (reference sequence). The CDR3 coding sequence is TGTGCCAGCAGCTTAGGGGGGCGTACGTATGGCTACACCTTC. Encoded protein: CASSLGGRTYGYTF.

The DNA for the CDR3 is TGTGCCAGCAGCATGGGACAGGGAACCTACGAGCAGTACTTC. Translated, it gives CASSMGQGTYEQYF. The chain links TRBV7-7 to TRBJ2-7; 9 nucleotides match TRBD1. V shed 5 bases and J 2 bases; nucleotides not matched to a gene: 4. Germline V gives CDR1 SSHAT, CDR2 FNYEAQ (reference sequence). The CDR3 length is 14 residues.

In its sample, this clone was seen once. The chain combines TRBV21-1 with TRBJ2-1; the DNA was not compared with TRBD2, the D call given in the table. TRBV21-1 is a pseudogene. The CDR3 is made up of 13 amino acids. CDR3 loop: CAAGLTGGREQFF. The CDR3 DNA reads TGTGCCGCGGGACTGACGGGGGGGCGGGAGCAGTTCTTC.

The J gene is TRBJ2-2, the V gene TRBV7-2; 8 bases map to TRBD1. Trimming removed 1 base from V and 4 bases from J; junction bases left unmatched: 2. Germline assignment: CDR1 SGHTA and CDR2 FQGNSA. The CDR3 length is 15 residues. The CDR3 is CASSLGTGSTGELFF. CDR3 DNA sequence: TGTGCCAGCAGCTTAGGGACAGGGAGCACCGGGGAGCTGTTTTTT.

The V and J genes are TRBV11-2 and TRBJ2-3; 7 bases are a match to TRBD2. This CDR3 spans 15 amino acids. With 5 bases clipped from V and 2 bases from J, the junction kept 7 bases outside the gene matches. Germline V gives CDR1 SGHAT, CDR2 FQNNGV. CDR3 bases: TGTGCCAGCAGCCAACCGGGGACTAACACAGATACGCAGTATTTT. Its translation is CASSQPGTNTDTQYF.

A single count supports this clone. The gene calls are TRBV7-9 and TRBJ2-3, with D perhaps matching TRBD2 (5 bases). CDR1 is SEHNR and CDR2 is FQNEAQ in the germline V gene (reference sequence). The CDR3 runs 17 residues. V gave up 0 bases and J gave up 1 base, with 14 bases separating them. Written as DNA, the CDR3 is TGTGCCAGCAGCTTAGCGGTACTAGGATTCGGCACAGATACGCAGTATTTT. Translating gives CASSLAVLGFGTDTQYF. The variable domain in full, with the rest retrieved from reference TRBV7-9 and TRBJ2-3, is DTGVSQNPRHKITKRGQNVTFRCDPISEHNRLYWYRQTLGQGPEFLTYFQNEAQLEKSRLLSDRFSAERPKGSFSTLEIQRTEQGDSAMYLCASSLAVLGFGTDTQYFGPGTRLTVL.

This chain links TRBV5-6 with TRBJ1-5, with D possibly being TRBD1 (5 bases). The CDR3 extends over 15 amino acids. In germline, CDR1 is SGHDT, CDR2 YYEEEE. V was shortened by 4 bases and J by 5 bases, with 16 bases between the two germline ends. CDR3 nucleotides: TGTGCCAGCAGCCTCCAGGGTTTCGAAGATCAGCCCCAGCATTTT. Amino acids: CASSLQGFEDQPQHF.

For the CDR3, the DNA is TGCAGCGCCCCGAAGGCGGGTAGAGGCGACACCGGGGAGCTGTTTTTT. This gives the protein CSAPKAGRGDTGELFF. The chain uses TRBV29-1 and TRBJ2-2, with D tentatively TRBD2 (5 bases). Germline-derived CDR1 and CDR2 are SQVTM and ANQGSEA. V was cut by 7 bases and J by 3 bases, with 21 bases left in between. The CDR3 sequence is 16 residues long.

The chain uses TRBV19 and TRBJ1-2, with TRBD1 identical over 10 bases. The CDR3 runs 16 residues. V was pared by 4 bases and J by 2 bases, with 7 bases of the junction left unmatched. Germline CDR1 is LNHDA and CDR2 is SQIVND (reference sequence). The CDR3 bases are TGTGCCAGTAGTACTCAGGGACAGGGGTCGAACTATGGCTACACCTTC. Translating gives CASSTQGQGSNYGYTF.

CDR3 in amino acids: CASSPPTGTTEAFF. CDR3 nucleotides: TGTGCCAGTAGTCCGCCGACAGGGACCACTGAAGCTTTCTTT. The genes are TRBV19 and TRBJ1-1, with TRBD1 identical over 7 bases. Germline values: CDR1 LNHDA, CDR2 SQIVND (reference sequence). The CDR3 covers 14 residues. The V and J ends lost 5 bases and 4 bases, in that order; junction bases with no gene match: 7.

The CDR3 loop reads CASSQDRVSTEAFF. CDR3 in DNA: TGCGCCAGCAGCCAAGATCGAGTAAGCACTGAAGCTTTCTTT. The chain recombines TRBV4-3 with TRBJ1-1; D call uncertain. The V and J ends lost 0 bases and 4 bases respectively, with 9 bases between them. Germline-derived CDR1 and CDR2 are LGHNA and YSLEER. The CDR3 has 14 amino acids.

The V gene is TRBV7-3, the J gene TRBJ2-1, with D possibly TRBD2 on 6 matching bases. From germline, CDR1 is SGHTA and CDR2 FQGTGA. The ends were cut back, 5 bases at V and 7 bases at J, with 21 bases in the middle. The CDR3 length is 16 residues. This CDR3 reads CASSRGGGLELNEQFF. DNA for the CDR3: TGTGCCAGCAGCCGGGGTGGGGGACTCGAACTAAATGAGCAGTTCTTC.

The chain links TRBV5-1 to TRBJ2-3; 10 bases agree with TRBD1. Germline V gene sequence: CDR1 SGHRS, CDR2 YFSETQ. This CDR3 has 18 amino acids. Losses at the gene ends were 4 bases for V and 5 bases for J; bases not matched to a gene: 16. The CDR3 sequence is CASSPHLSGTGAIDTQYF. CDR3 DNA sequence: TGCGCCAGCAGCCCCCACCTATCCGGGACAGGGGCCATAGATACGCAGTATTTT.

The chain couples TRBV6-6 to TRBJ2-1; no clear D. Deletions cut 5 bases from V and 4 bases from J, with 9 bases between. Germline V gene sequence: CDR1 MNHNY, CDR2 SVGAGI (reference sequence). The CDR3 extends over 13 amino acids. This chain's CDR3 is CASSPLGYNEQFF. The CDR3 coding sequence is TGTGCCAGCAGTCCTCTAGGTTACAATGAGCAGTTCTTC.

CDR3 DNA sequence: TGTGCCAGCAGCGTAGTCGGCGGGGCTACGGAGACCCAGTACTTC. Translated: CASSVVGGATETQYF. J is TRBJ2-5 and V is TRBV9, with D possibly being TRBD2 (6 bases). Germline CDR1 SGDLS, CDR2 YYNGEE. The CDR3 covers 15 residues. V lost 0 bases to trimming and J lost 5 bases, with 14 bases between them.

DNA for the CDR3: TGTGCCAGTAGTATAGGATCCGGGGTTCAGCCCCAGCATTTT. This translates into CASSIGSGVQPQHF. The chain employs TRBV19 and TRBJ1-5, with D unresolved. V lost 1 base and J 6 bases, leaving 10 bases between the germline ends. The CDR3 length is 14 residues. The germline V gene encodes CDR1 LNHDA and CDR2 SQIVND (reference sequence).

The V call is TRBV15, the J call TRBJ2-3; no clear D gene. The V end was cut by 2 bases, the J end by 1 base, with 16 bases between. The length of the CDR3 is 17 residues. Looked up from germline, CDR1 is LNHNV and CDR2 is YYDKDF (reference sequence). The DNA for the CDR3 is TGTGCCACCAGCAGACTTCCCCGAGTGATGGGCACAGATACGCAGTATTTT. Residues: CATSRLPRVMGTDTQYF.

The chain links TRBV27 to TRBJ2-1; 12 positions agree with TRBD2. This CDR3 contains 15 residues. Germline assignment: CDR1 MNHEY and CDR2 SMNVEV (reference sequence). V was clipped by 6 bases and J by 0 bases; unmatched bases: 0. Written as DNA, the CDR3 is TGTGCCAGCAGACTAGCGGGGGGCTCCTACAATGAGCAGTTCTTC. It encodes CASRLAGGSYNEQFF.

The sample holds one count of this clone. The chain uses TRBV6-2 or TRBV6-3 and TRBJ2-5; 8 positions match TRBD1. The length of the CDR3 is 14 residues. Germline lookup yields CDR1 MNHEY and CDR2 SVGEGT. V lost 5 bases, J lost 1 base, and 3 bases stayed unmatched. CDR3 amino acids: CASSPGGPQETQYF. CDR3 nucleotide sequence: TGTGCCAGCAGTCCAGGGGGCCCCCAAGAGACCCAGTACTTC.

The chain is built from TRBV18 and TRBJ1-4; 9 positions match TRBD1. The CDR3 has 16 amino acids. Germline values: CDR1 KGHSH, CDR2 LQKENI. V lost 5 bases and J lost 4; bases outside the gene matches: 8. In nucleotides, the CDR3 is TGTGCCAGCTCAACGGGTCCGGACAGGGGTAATGAAAAACTGTTTTTT. Its translation: CASSTGPDRGNEKLFF.

V usage is TRBV29-1 and J usage is TRBJ2-7; weak D call: TRBD2 (6 bases). V was pared by 0 bases and J by 3 bases, with 18 bases between. The CDR3 covers 16 residues. Germline values: CDR1 SQVTM, CDR2 ANQGSEA. Here the CDR3 DNA reads TGCAGCGTTGAAGATCCCCGGTCGGGGGAGGACTACGAGCAGTACTTC. Translated: CSVEDPRSGEDYEQYF.

V gene TRBV19 combines with J gene TRBJ1-1; 8 bases align to TRBD1. The germline gives CDR1 LNHDA, CDR2 SQIVND (reference sequence). The CDR3 is made up of 14 amino acids. J lost 2 bases, V lost 11 bases, and 10 bases had no gene match. The DNA of the CDR3 is TGTGCCTCAAACAGGGGGAATCGAAACACTGAAGCTTTCTTT. Translated: CASNRGNRNTEAFF.

The V gene is TRBV19, the J gene TRBJ2-1; 8 positions match TRBD2. This CDR3 has 12 residues. Germline V gene lookup returns CDR1 LNHDA and CDR2 SQIVND (reference sequence). V lost 3 bases to trimming and J lost 12 bases; unmatched junction nucleotides: 4. CDR3 DNA: TGTGCCAGTAGTATCCCAAGCGGGGGGCAGTTCTTC. This codes for CASSIPSGGQFF.

This rearrangement joins TRBV12-3 or TRBV12-4 to TRBJ1-5, with a possible D match to TRBD1 (6 bases). This CDR3 is 13 amino acids long. Trimming took 5 bases from V and 3 from J, leaving 8 bases between them. The CDR3 loop is CASSQGYNQPQHF. CDR3 DNA sequence: TGTGCCAGCAGTCAGGGGTACAATCAGCCCCAGCATTTT.

This clone is a singleton in its sample. The chain recombines TRBV2 with TRBJ1-5; possibly TRBD1 for D (5 bases). V lost 4 bases and J 3 bases, leaving 13 bases between the germline ends. This CDR3 spans 15 amino acids. Germline CDR1 is SNHLY and CDR2 is FYNNEI. CDR3: CASSGGRGNNQPQHF. In DNA, the CDR3 is TGTGCCAGCAGTGGAGGTAGGGGTAACAATCAGCCCCAGCATTTT.

This clone occurred many times. The genes are TRBV6-2 or TRBV6-3 and TRBJ1-5; no clear D gene. Germline loops: CDR1 MNHEY, CDR2 SVGEGT. V lost 5 bases to trimming and J lost 0 bases, with 17 bases between them. The CDR3 sequence is 17 residues long. The DNA for the CDR3 is TGTGCCAGCAGTCCCCAACCTCAGGTATATAGCAATCAGCCCCAGCATTTT. The encoded protein is CASSPQPQVYSNQPQHF.

This rearrangement joins TRBV9 to TRBJ2-7; D perhaps matches TRBD2 (7 bases). The germline V and J ends were trimmed by 4 bases and 0 bases, with 14 bases remaining between them. The CDR3 is 15 residues long. The V gene's germline CDR1 is SGDLS and CDR2 YYNGEE. The CDR3 nucleotides are TGTGCCAGCAGCCTTAGGGGGGGGCTCTCCTACGAGCAGTACTTC. Amino acid sequence: CASSLRGGLSYEQYF. Full variable domain (rest looked up from reference TRBV9 and TRBJ2-7): DSGVTQTPKHLITATGQRVTLRCSPRSGDLSVYWYQQSLDQGLQFLIQYYNGEERAKGNILERFSAQQFPDLHSELNLSSLELGDSALYFCASSLRGGLSYEQYFGPGTRLTVT.

The CDR3 sequence: CASSGQGASEAFF. CDR3 bases: TGTGCCAGCAGCGGACAGGGGGCTTCTGAAGCTTTCTTT. The rearrangement uses TRBV9 and TRBJ1-1, with 10 bases lining up with TRBD1. The CDR3 runs to 13 residues. Germline trimming cut 3 bases from V and 6 bases from J; bases unmatched to any gene: 2. Per the germline V gene, CDR1 is SGDLS and CDR2 is YYNGEE. Complete variable domain (other parts from reference TRBV9 and TRBJ1-1): DSGVTQTPKHLITATGQRVTLRCSPRSGDLSVYWYQQSLDQGLQFLIQYYNGEERAKGNILERFSAQQFPDLHSELNLSSLELGDSALYFCASSGQGASEAFFGQGTRLTVV.